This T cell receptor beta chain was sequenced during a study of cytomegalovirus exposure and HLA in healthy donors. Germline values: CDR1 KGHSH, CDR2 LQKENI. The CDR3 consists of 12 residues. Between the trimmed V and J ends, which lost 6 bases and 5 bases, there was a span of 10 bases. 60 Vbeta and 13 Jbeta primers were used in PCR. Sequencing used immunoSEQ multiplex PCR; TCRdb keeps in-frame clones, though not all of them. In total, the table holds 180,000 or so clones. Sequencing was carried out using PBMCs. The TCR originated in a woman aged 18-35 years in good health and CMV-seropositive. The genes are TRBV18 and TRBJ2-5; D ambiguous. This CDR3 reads CASSQEIETQYF. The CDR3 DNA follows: TGTGCCAGCTCGCAGGAAATCGAGACCCAGTACTTC.